Below are 7 T cell receptor beta chains sequenced from a single sample in a study of blood T cell repertoires in COVID-19. Sequencing was performed with immunoSEQ multiplex PCR; in TCRdb, only in-frame clones are kept and a portion is missing. The repertoire holds tens of thousands of clones, with 84% as singletons. Sequencing used peripheral blood. These receptors were obtained from a woman aged 60-75 years with acute or convalescent COVID-19.

The J gene is TRBJ1-5, the V gene TRBV2; a weak D match, TRBD1 (5 bases). Germline lookup yields CDR1 SNHLY and CDR2 FYNNEI. V gave up 8 bases and J gave up 5 bases, with 16 bases separating them. This CDR3 comprises 14 residues. CDR3 sequence: CASGGGNRHQPQHF. Here the CDR3 DNA reads TGTGCCAGCGGGGGGGGGAACAGACATCAGCCCCAGCATTTT.

The genes are TRBV18 and TRBJ1-2; TRBD1 aligns across 9 bases. The ends lost 6 bases at V and 7 bases at J; junction bases unmatched: 18. Germline values: CDR1 KGHSH, CDR2 LQKENI. This CDR3 is 17 amino acids long. This chain's CDR3 is CASSPTQNRGLAGGYTF. The CDR3 nucleotides are TGTGCCAGCTCTCCGACTCAGAACAGGGGGCTCGCTGGTGGCTACACCTTC.

V gene TRBV6-5 combines with J gene TRBJ1-5; D ambiguous. The CDR3 totals 11 residues. Trimming removed 6 bases from V and 7 bases from J, with 7 bases in between. Germline CDR1 is MNHEY and CDR2 is SVGAGI. The CDR3 bases are TGTGCCAGCAGCCAAAAACAGCCCCAGCATTTT. Translated: CASSQKQPQHF.

The rearrangement uses TRBV5-6 and TRBJ1-2, with D possibly matching TRBD1 (5 bases). Deletions cut 2 bases from V and 4 bases from J, with 15 bases between. The germline CDR1 and CDR2 sequences are SGHDT and YYEEEE. The CDR3 has 15 residues. The CDR3 region has the DNA TGTGCCAGCAGCTTTGCCGGGGGGGAGGTCTATGGCTACACCTTC. Its translation: CASSFAGGEVYGYTF. Together with reference TRBV5-6 and TRBJ1-2, the CDR3 gives the full variable domain: DAGVTQSPTHLIKTRGQQVTLRCSPKSGHDTVSWYQQALGQGPQFIFQYYEEEERQRGNFPDRFSGHQFPNYSSELNVNALLLGDSALYLCASSFAGGEVYGYTFGSGTRLTVV.

The rearrangement joins TRBV3-1 (or the pseudogene TRBV3-2) to TRBJ1-1, with a tentative D call TRBD1 (5 bases). The germline V gene encodes CDR1 LGHDT and CDR2 YNNKEL (reference sequence). The ends were cut back, 3 bases at V and 5 bases at J, with 13 bases in the middle. The CDR3 covers 14 residues. The CDR3 DNA sequence: TGTGCCAGCAGCCAGGGGCTGGGGAGGACTGAAGCTTTCTTT. Protein product: CASSQGLGRTEAFF.

The chain links TRBV3-1 (or the pseudogene TRBV3-2) to TRBJ2-3; TRBD1 matches 8 bases. In germline, CDR1 is LGHDT, CDR2 YNNKEL (reference sequence). The CDR3 totals 15 residues. The ends lost 5 bases at V and 2 bases at J; junction bases unmatched: 6. The DNA for the CDR3 is TGTGCCAGCAGCGTTGGGACAGGAGACACAGATACGCAGTATTTT. Translation gives CASSVGTGDTDTQYF.

This chain uses TRBV5-1 with TRBJ2-3; possibly TRBD1 for D (6 bases). CDR1 SGHRS and CDR2 YFSETQ come from the germline V gene. Between the trimmed V and J ends, which lost 1 base and 4 bases, there was a span of 10 bases. This CDR3 has 14 residues. The CDR3 nucleotides read TGCGCCAGCAGCTTGTCAGGGGTCGCAGATACGCAGTATTTT. Protein: CASSLSGVADTQYF.